This TCR beta chain comes out of a study of a mutant IDH1 vaccine in newly diagnosed glioma. Across the study: During weeks 1, 3, 5, 7, 11, 15, 19 and 23, patients received eight vaccinations. A 62.5% male, approximately 40% female split and a mean age of about 40 years characterized treated patients. Points from the study as a whole: Among top peripheral T cell clonotypes, changes seemed unrelated to pseudoprogression.

Time point reported: week 23, last vaccination. Each dose of the vaccine consisted of 300 ug of mutant IDH1 20-mer peptide, with topical imiquimod. On this clone: What it recognizes is unknown.

Profiling relied on immunoSEQ multiplex PCR, and the TCRdb table lists in-frame clones only, not all of them. Seen here are about 43,000 clones, roughly 80% observed once, and the top ten hold 2.4%. V shed 2 bases and J shed 4 bases, with 8 bases lying between them. Germline loops: CDR1 MNHEY, CDR2 SVGAGI. This CDR3 contains 13 residues. Sequences were derived from PBMCs, sampled from a glioma patient whose treatment included an IDH1 peptide vaccine. The rearrangement uses TRBV6-5 and TRBJ1-1; no firm D call. The origin of this receptor is a woman aged 18 to 35 with glioma. Some clones in this sample may be carry-over from other donors' samples. CDR3 amino acids: CASSYGEVTEAFF. As DNA, the CDR3 is TGTGCCAGCAGTTACGGGGAAGTCACTGAAGCTTTCTTT.